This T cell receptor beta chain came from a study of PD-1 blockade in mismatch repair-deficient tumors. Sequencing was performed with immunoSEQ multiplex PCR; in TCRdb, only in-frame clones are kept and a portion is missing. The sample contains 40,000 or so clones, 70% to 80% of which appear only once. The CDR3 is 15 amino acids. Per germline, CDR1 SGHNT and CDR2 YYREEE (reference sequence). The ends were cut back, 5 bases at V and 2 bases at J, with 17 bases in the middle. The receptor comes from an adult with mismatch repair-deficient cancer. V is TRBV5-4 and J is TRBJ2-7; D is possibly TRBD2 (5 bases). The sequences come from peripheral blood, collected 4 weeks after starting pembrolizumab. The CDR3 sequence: CASSPAGETPYEQYF. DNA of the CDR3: TGTGCCAGCAGTCCCGCGGGCGAAACTCCCTACGAGCAGTACTTC.